These 15 T cell receptor beta chains originate from one sample sequenced in a study of glioma-infiltrating T cells. Using RNA template, CDR3s of TCR alpha and beta were amplified with iRepertoire arm-PCR. TCRdb itself ran the multiplex PCR reads through MiXCR, one entry per CDR3 protein. The table has approximately 120,000 distinct CDR3 sequences, roughly 20% seen once. Material: glioma tissue, nonneoplastic brain tissue, or PBMCs (not recorded which). Receptors were obtained from a human donor with low-grade glioma or glioblastoma, undergoing nonglioma brain surgery, or in good health (not recorded which).

This sequence joins TRBV4-1 and TRBJ2-7; 9 positions match TRBD2. Trimming took 0 bases from V and 4 from J; bases not matched to a gene: 7. This CDR3 spans 16 amino acids. Germline-derived CDR1 and CDR2 are MGHRA and YSYEKL. The CDR3 DNA reads TGCGCCAGCAGCCAAGATCGGGTAGCGGGAGTTTACGAGCAGTACTTC. This gives the protein CASSQDRVAGVYEQYF.

This clonotype appeared many times. The chain employs TRBV20-1 and TRBJ2-1, with D perhaps matching TRBD2 (7 bases). The germline V gene encodes CDR1 DFQATT and CDR2 SNEGSKA (reference sequence). The CDR3 extends over 12 amino acids. The DNA of the CDR3 is TGCAGCGCAGGGGAACTAGCGTATGAGCAGTTCTTC. It specifies CSAGELAYEQFF.

Points on this clonotype: A much larger clonotype is one base distant, so this may be a read error. The gene calls are TRBV7-9 and TRBJ2-7, with TRBD1 matching 10 bases. The CDR3 totals 15 residues. Germline loops: CDR1 SEHNR, CDR2 FQNEAQ (reference sequence). The trim removed 4 bases at V and 4 bases at J, leaving 7 bases unmatched. Here the CDR3 DNA reads TGTGCCAGCAGCTCCAGGACAGGGGGGGTGTACGAGCAGTACTTC. Its translation: CASSSRTGGVYEQYF.

This clonotype was found many times. J is TRBJ2-7 and V is TRBV6-1, with 13 positions matching TRBD2. Germline CDR1 MNHNS, CDR2 SASEGT. The trim removed 4 bases at V and 7 bases at J, leaving 1 base unmatched. The CDR3 spans 13 residues. The CDR3 protein is CASSGGLAGEQYF. The CDR3 DNA follows: TGTGCCAGCAGTGGGGGACTAGCGGGGGAGCAGTACTTC.

The rearrangement links TRBV9 to TRBJ1-3; 8 positions match TRBD1. The V gene's germline CDR1 is SGDLS and CDR2 YYNGEE. Losses at the gene ends were 3 bases for V and 4 bases for J; bases not matched to a gene: 6. CDR3 length: 15 amino acids. CDR3 nucleotide sequence: TGTGCCAGCAGCGATACAGGGGGTCTCGGAAACACCATATATTTT. This encodes CASSDTGGLGNTIYF.

This clonotype was seen at least ten times. This chain uses TRBV20-1 with TRBJ2-3; D might be TRBD2 (5 bases). V dropped 1 base and J dropped 2 bases, with 16 bases sitting between them. CDR3 length equals 16 residues. The germline V gene encodes CDR1 DFQATT and CDR2 SNEGSKA (reference sequence). The CDR3 is CSARVTRPGFTDTQYF. As DNA, the CDR3 is TGCAGTGCTAGAGTAACTAGACCCGGATTCACAGATACGCAGTATTTT.

This clonotype was counted at least ten times. The V call is TRBV6-1, the J call TRBJ2-1; D gene ambiguous. Germline V gene lookup returns CDR1 MNHNS and CDR2 SASEGT. The V end lost 10 bases, the J end lost 0 bases, and 16 bases lay between the germline ends. This CDR3 is 15 amino acids long. The CDR3 spells CATSNGLSSYNEQFF. DNA for the CDR3: TGTGCCACCTCGAACGGGCTCAGCTCCTACAATGAGCAGTTCTTC.

At least ten counts were recorded for this clonotype. The J gene is TRBJ2-1, the V gene TRBV20-1; a possible D gene is TRBD2 (6 bases). The CDR3 totals 14 residues. With 1 base removed from V and 6 bases from J, the gap between germline ends came to 13 bases. Germline V gene data show CDR1 as DFQATT and CDR2 as SNEGSKA (reference sequence). The CDR3 sequence is CSARGLEGINEQFF. CDR3 sequence (DNA): TGCAGTGCTAGAGGACTAGAGGGTATCAATGAGCAGTTCTTC.

V usage is TRBV7-2 and J usage is TRBJ2-3; D remains ambiguous. This CDR3 is 16 amino acids long. V lost 5 bases and J 7 bases, leaving 22 bases between the germline ends. Germline V gene data show CDR1 as SGHTA and CDR2 as FQGNSA. CDR3 amino acids: CASSLSRAGILYTQYF. The CDR3 DNA reads TGTGCCAGCAGCCTCTCTCGCGCTGGTATACTTTATACGCAGTATTTT.

In this sample, this clonotype turned up many times. The V and J genes are TRBV20-1 and TRBJ2-3; TRBD2 aligns across 13 bases. The CDR3 is 17 residues long. Germline V lookup: CDR1 DFQATT, CDR2 SNEGSKA (reference sequence). J was trimmed by 2 bases and V by 1 base; bases with no gene match: 6. The CDR3 DNA follows: TGCAGTGCTAGAGGGACTAGCGGGAGAGGGGACACAGATACGCAGTATTTT. Protein product: CSARGTSGRGDTDTQYF.

This clonotype came up many times. The rearrangement uses TRBV19 and TRBJ1-2; no reliable D call. Germline CDR1 and CDR2: LNHDA and SQIVND (reference sequence). With 3 bases removed from V and 6 bases from J, the gap between germline ends came to 8 bases. CDR3 length: 12 amino acids. In DNA form, the CDR3 reads TGTGCCAGTAGTATCTGGCAGGATGGCTACACCTTC. Encoded protein: CASSIWQDGYTF.

This clonotype was seen only once. A much larger clone lies one base from this, so it may be a read error. V and J are TRBV6-6 and TRBJ2-7; D is undetermined. The germline V gene encodes CDR1 MNHNY and CDR2 SVGAGI (reference sequence). Trimming pared 0 bases from V and 11 bases from J, leaving 11 bases between. This CDR3 is 12 amino acids long. The CDR3 loop is CASSYSSEDKYF. The CDR3 DNA follows: TGTGCCAGCAGTTACTCGTCGGAAGATAAGTACTTC.

The table lists this clonotype with many counts. Here the CDR3 reads CASSLRAYGYTF. CDR3 DNA sequence: TGTGCCAGCAGCCTGCGAGCCTATGGCTACACCTTC. The rearrangement joins TRBV28 to TRBJ1-2, with no clear D. Germline V gives CDR1 MDHEN, CDR2 SYDVKM. The ends were cut back, 6 bases at V and 4 bases at J, with 9 bases in the middle. The CDR3 is 12 amino acids.

This clonotype was seen many times. This chain joins TRBV6-6 and TRBJ1-1; 7 nucleotides match TRBD1. The V gene end was trimmed by 1 base and the J gene end by 11 bases; junction bases not matched to a gene: 4. There are 12 residues in the CDR3. Germline CDR1 reads MNHNY; CDR2 reads SVGAGI (reference sequence). Here the CDR3 reads CASSYLGQRAFF. CDR3 in DNA: TGTGCCAGCAGTTACTTGGGACAGCGGGCTTTCTTT.

This clonotype occurred many times. This chain uses TRBV5-4 with TRBJ2-7; the D gene is possibly TRBD2 (6 bases). V lost 4 bases to trimming and J lost 4 bases, with 15 bases between them. The germline gives CDR1 SGHNT, CDR2 YYREEE (reference sequence). This CDR3 is 14 amino acids long. CDR3: CASSPGTRPYEQYF. DNA of the CDR3: TGTGCCAGCAGCCCCGGGACTCGCCCATACGAGCAGTACTTC.